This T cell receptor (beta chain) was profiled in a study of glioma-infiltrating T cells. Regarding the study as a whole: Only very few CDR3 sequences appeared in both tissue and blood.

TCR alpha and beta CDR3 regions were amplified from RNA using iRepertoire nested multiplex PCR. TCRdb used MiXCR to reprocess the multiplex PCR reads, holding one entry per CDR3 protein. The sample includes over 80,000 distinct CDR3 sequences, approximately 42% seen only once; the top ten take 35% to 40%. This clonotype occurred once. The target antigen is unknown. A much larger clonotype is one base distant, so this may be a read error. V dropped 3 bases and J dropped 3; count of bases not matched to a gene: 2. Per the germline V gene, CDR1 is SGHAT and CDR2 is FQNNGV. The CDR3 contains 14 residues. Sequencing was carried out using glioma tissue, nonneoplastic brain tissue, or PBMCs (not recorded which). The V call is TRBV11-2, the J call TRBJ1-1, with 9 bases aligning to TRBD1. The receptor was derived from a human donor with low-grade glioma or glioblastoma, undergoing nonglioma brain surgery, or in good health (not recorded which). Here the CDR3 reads CASSFWTGDTEAFF. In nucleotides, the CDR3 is TGTGCCAGCAGCTTTTGGACAGGGGACACTGAAGCTTTCTTT.